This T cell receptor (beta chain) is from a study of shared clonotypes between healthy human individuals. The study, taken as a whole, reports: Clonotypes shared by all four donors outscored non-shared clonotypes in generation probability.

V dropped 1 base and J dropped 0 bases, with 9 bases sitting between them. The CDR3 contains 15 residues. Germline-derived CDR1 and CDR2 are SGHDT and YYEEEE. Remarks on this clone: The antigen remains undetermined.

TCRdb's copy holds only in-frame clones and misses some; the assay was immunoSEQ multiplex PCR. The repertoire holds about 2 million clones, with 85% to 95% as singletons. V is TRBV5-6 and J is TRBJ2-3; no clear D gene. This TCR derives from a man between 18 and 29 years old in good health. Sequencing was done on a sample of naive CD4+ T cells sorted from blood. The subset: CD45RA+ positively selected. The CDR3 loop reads CASSLRSASTDTQYF. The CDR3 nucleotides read TGTGCCAGCAGCTTGAGGTCAGCTAGCACAGATACGCAGTATTTT.